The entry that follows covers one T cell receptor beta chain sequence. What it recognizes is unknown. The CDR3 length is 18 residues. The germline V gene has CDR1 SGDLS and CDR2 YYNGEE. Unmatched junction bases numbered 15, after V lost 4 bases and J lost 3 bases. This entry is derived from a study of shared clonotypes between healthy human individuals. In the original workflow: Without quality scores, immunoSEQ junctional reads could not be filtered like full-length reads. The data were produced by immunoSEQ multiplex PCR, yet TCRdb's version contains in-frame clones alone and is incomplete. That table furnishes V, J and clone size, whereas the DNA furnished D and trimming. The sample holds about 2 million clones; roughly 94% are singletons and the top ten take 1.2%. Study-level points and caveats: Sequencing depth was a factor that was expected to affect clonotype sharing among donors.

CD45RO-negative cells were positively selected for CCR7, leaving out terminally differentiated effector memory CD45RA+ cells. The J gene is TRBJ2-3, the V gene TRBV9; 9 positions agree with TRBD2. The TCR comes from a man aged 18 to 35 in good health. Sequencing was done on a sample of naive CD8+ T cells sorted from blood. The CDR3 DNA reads TGTGCCAGCAGCCCTGGTCAGGGTTCTAGCGGGGCGACAGATACGCAGTATTTT. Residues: CASSPGQGSSGATDTQYF.